A single TCR beta chain is shown here with its context. What this receptor recognizes is not known. Per-base qualities were not stored, and no clone one base away is much larger. The data derive from a study of shared clonotypes between healthy human individuals (TCRdb year 2020). In the study overall: A couple of women and a few men aged 18 to 49 years were included in the cohort. Per donor, three plates each were used for CD4 naive and CD4 memory, two for CD8 naive, and one for CD8 memory. To estimate repertoire size and how much clonotype sharing occurs between individuals, the study deeply sequenced the blood TCR repertoires of 4 to 6 healthy adults. To increase sequencing depth and limit assay-specific biases, different laboratories used diverse techniques to prepare libraries and sequence TCR repertoires. Each donor's leukapheresis produced roughly between roughly 0.94 and 9.5 billion PBMCs. Study-wide conclusions, independent of this receptor: Sampling was restricted to blood, and TCR repertoires in tissues likely differ from the TCR repertoires found in blood. Naive subsets generally had larger estimated clonotype richness than memory subsets. Rarefaction of sorted-subset datasets indicated incomplete sequencing despite the large sequencing depth. Across four donors, approximately 5% of naive CD4, 3% to 4% of naive CD8, 2.3% of memory CD4, and approximately 0.42% of memory CD8 clonotypes were shared. Because the study included a small number of donors, the genetic and exposure-history diversity represented was limited. Clonotypes shared by all four sorted-subset donors showed higher generation probabilities than non-shared clonotypes. Pairwise subsampling led to the expectation that sequencing depth would affect the degree of clonotype sharing among donors.

CDR1 and CDR2 (MNHEY, SMNVEV) derive from the germline V gene (reference sequence). The CDR3 goes from the cysteine to the phenylalanine over 14 residues. The read is trimmed to its CDR3 DNA, 42 bases read in frame from base 1. At the junction V is shortened by 5 bases and J by 2 bases, with 13 bases in between. TCR CDR3 regions were amplified from genomic DNA by multiplex PCR using the deep immunoSEQ assay. Extracted genomic DNA from each cell subset was distributed evenly across all wells of several immunoSEQ 96-well plates, and each plate was treated as a replicate. Each replicate PCR for sorted subsets received roughly 0.2 ug genomic DNA, equal to 30,000 or so T cell genomes. Purified libraries were quantified with a Qubit 3.0 fluorometer, sized on a Bioanalyzer 2100, and re-quantified with the KAPA Library Quantification kit. Every immunoSEQ 96-well plate was sequenced on a dedicated single-read 150-cycle Illumina NextSeq 550 flow cell. Per the source publication's procedure: Because the immunoSEQ output held only junctional sequences and lacked quality scores, the filtering could not match the filtering applied to full-length reads. To assign V/J genes and CDR3, sequences were annotated against IMGT germline references using PyIR, a Python wrapper for IgBLAST v1.9. Any read was removed if the V/J assignment was weak (E-value above 1e-6), the CDR3 was missing, or the read contained stop codons, out-of-frame junctions, or ambiguous translated residues. V3J clonotypes were defined as sequences sharing an identical inferred V gene, J gene, and CDR3 amino acid sequence. To compute the percentage overlap between repertoires, the number of shared unique clonotypes was divided by the size of the smaller repertoire. Repertoire richness was assessed with RTK rarefaction, the Chao1 estimator, and Recon v2.1 estimates of unobserved clonotypes. Generation probabilities for all TCRbeta clonotypes obtained by the gDNA method from four donors were computed using OLGA. The clones in this table, taken by TCRdb from immuneACCESS, are in-frame only. Not every clone is retained; where verified, under half of the shortfall comes from an unresolved V gene, and the cause of the rest is unknown. V, J and clone size are taken as reported in that table, and D and trimming were inferred from the DNA itself. The sample contains approximately 590,000 clones, around 95% of them found a single time. Together, the top ten hold roughly 0.1% of the sample.

CD8 naive samples were obtained by positive selection for CCR7 among CD45RO-negative cells, yielding a CD45RA+CCR7+ population from which TemRA cells were excluded. Healthy HIV-negative adults with no recently reported acute infections or vaccinations were included as donors. Every donor was a Caucasian adult living in Nashville, Tennessee, USA. Blood was collected by leukapheresis, and PBMCs were isolated by Ficoll-Histopaque density gradient centrifugation and then cryopreserved in liquid nitrogen vapor phase. Analytical flow cytometry was used to check the purity and quantity of every magnetically sorted T cell population. Each sorted fraction had its genomic DNA isolated and then quantified by UV absorbance on a Nanodrop 2000c.

Sequences were obtained from naive CD8+ T cells sorted from blood. The cell subset or site label here, explained by the study, means: CD45RA+CCR7+. The clonotype comes from a woman under 40 in good health. The chain couples TRBV27 to TRBJ2-7; matching of 6 bases hints at TRBD2 as the D gene. Here the CDR3 is given as CASSAGPVPYEQYF. DNA sequence: TGTGCCAGCAGTGCGGGACCCGTCCCCTACGAGCAGTACTTC.